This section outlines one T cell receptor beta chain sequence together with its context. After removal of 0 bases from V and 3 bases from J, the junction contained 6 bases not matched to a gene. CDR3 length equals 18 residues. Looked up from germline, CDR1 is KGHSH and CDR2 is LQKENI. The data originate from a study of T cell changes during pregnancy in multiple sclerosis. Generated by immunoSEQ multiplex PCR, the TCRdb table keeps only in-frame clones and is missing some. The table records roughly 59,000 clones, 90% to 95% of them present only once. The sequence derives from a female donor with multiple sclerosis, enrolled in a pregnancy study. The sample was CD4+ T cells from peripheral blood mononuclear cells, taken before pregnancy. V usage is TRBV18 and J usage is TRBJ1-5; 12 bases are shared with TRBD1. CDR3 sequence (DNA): TGTGCCAGCTCACCACCGGGACAGGGGGCTCGGAACAATCAGCCCCAGCATTTT. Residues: CASSPPGQGARNNQPQHF. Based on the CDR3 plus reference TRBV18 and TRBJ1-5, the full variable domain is NAGVMQNPRHLVRRRGQEARLRCSPMKGHSHVYWYRQLPEEGLKFMVYLQKENIIDESGMPKERFSAEFPKEGPSILRIQQVVRGDSAAYFCASSPPGQGARNNQPQHFGDGTRLSIL.